This record concerns one TCR beta chain sequence. This specimen comes from a study of blood T cell repertoires in COVID-19. About the study: The samples span acute and convalescent COVID-19 from the United States, Italy and Spain.

Germline V gene data show CDR1 as SGHRS and CDR2 as YFSETQ. The CDR3 loop spans 14 amino acids. Trimming pared 0 bases from V and 4 bases from J, leaving 11 bases between. In the original processing: Reference gene primer amplification gave estimated nucleated cell counts. Assay: immunoSEQ multiplex PCR; the TCRdb copy retains only in-frame clones and omits some. V, J and clone size are those of that table, while D and trimming were read from the DNA. Altogether around 260,000 clones are present, 85% to 90% being singletons, with the ten largest covering around 5%. Patients of the Seattle cohort, enrolled during active infection, were followed longitudinally.

The clonotype was recovered from a woman aged 60-75 years with COVID-19, enrolled during active disease. The sequenced material came from peripheral blood. The rearrangement joins TRBV5-1 to TRBJ2-7, with D perhaps matching TRBD2 (5 bases). The chain's CDR3 is CASSLAGVGYEQYF. CDR3 nucleotide sequence: TGCGCCAGCAGCTTGGCCGGGGTAGGGTACGAGCAGTACTTC.